The rows below give T cell receptor beta chains drawn from one sample of a study of T-cell reconstitution after alpha-beta-depleted transplantation in children. TCRdb independently ran MiXCR on the PCR reads; one entry per CDR3 protein. This table holds approximately 490,000 distinct CDR3 sequences, about 10% found once. The sample was PBMCs, taken before TCRalphabeta/CD19-depleted stem cell transplant. The receptor source for this set is a child aged 2 to 10 with inherited bone marrow failure, due to receive a stem cell transplant. The CDR3 runs from the conserved cysteine through the conserved F or W. A D gene is named only where the DNA matches it firmly. Clone size is given for some rows only: seen once, a few or many times, or a class if the clone is expanded.

CDR3 length,V gene,J gene,D gene,clone size,CDR3 protein,CDR3 DNA
13,TRBV10-2,TRBJ2-2,-,-,CASSGHVPGELFF,TGCGCCAGCAGTGGCCACGTCCCCGGGGAGCTGTTTTTT
14,TRBV15,TRBJ2-5,-,once,CGTSRDPGQETQYF,TGTGGGACCAGCAGAGATCCGGGTCAAGAGACCCAGTACTTC
15,TRBV12-3/TRBV12-4,TRBJ2-1,TRBD2,many,CASSLSSGGYNEQFF,TGTGCCAGCAGTTTATCTAGCGGGGGTTACAATGAGCAGTTCTTC
12,TRBV27,TRBJ2-1,-,many,CASNPGSGEQFF,TGTGCCAGCAACCCGGGCTCAGGGGAGCAGTTCTTC
14,TRBV4-2,TRBJ2-2,-,-,CASSQETGTGELFF,TGTGCCAGCAGCCAAGAAACAGGGACCGGGGAGCTGTTTTTT
14,TRBV29-1,TRBJ2-2,TRBD2,many,CSVVPSGMAGELFF,TGCAGCGTTGTTCCTAGCGGGATGGCCGGGGAGCTGTTTTTT
15,TRBV7-7,TRBJ2-2,-,many,CASSVTGPGTGELFF,TGTGCCAGCAGCGTAACAGGGCCGGGCACCGGGGAGCTGTTTTTT
15,TRBV4-3,TRBJ2-3,-,many,CASSQGVHGTDTQYF,TGCGCCAGCAGCCAAGGGGTGCATGGAACAGATACGCAGTATTTT
11,TRBV7-9,TRBJ2-1,-,few,CASSFSDEQFF,TGTGCCAGCAGCTTTAGCGATGAGCAGTTCTTC
17,TRBV19,TRBJ2-1,TRBD1,few,CASSIEPDREAYNEQFF,TGTGCCAGTAGTATAGAACCCGACAGGGAAGCCTACAATGAGCAGTTCTTC
16,TRBV4-3,TRBJ2-7,-,many,CASSQVFTGSLNEQYF,TGCGCCAGCAGCCAAGTATTTACAGGGTCCCTTAACGAGCAGTACTTC
16,TRBV20-1,TRBJ2-2,TRBD2,few,CSAREVVAGSTGELFF,TGCAGTGCTAGAGAGGTGGTAGCGGGGAGCACCGGGGAGCTGTTTTTT
13,TRBV7-9,TRBJ1-1,TRBD1,many,CASSLPTGGGAFF,TGTGCCAGCAGCCTCCCGACAGGGGGCGGCGCTTTCTTT
14,TRBV20-1,TRBJ2-3,TRBD1,many,CSDVQGARTDTQYF,TGCAGTGACGTACAGGGGGCGCGCACAGATACGCAGTATTTT
16,TRBV9,TRBJ2-1,-,many,CASSAQGGAERHEQFF,TGTGCCAGCAGCGCCCAGGGGGGGGCCGAGCGGCATGAGCAGTTCTTC
10,TRBV12-3/TRBV12-4,TRBJ2-5,-,many,CASGGETQYF,TGTGCCAGCGGAGGGGAGACCCAGTACTTC
10,TRBV19,TRBJ1-1,-,many,CASRGEEAFF,TGTGCCAGTCGCGGCGAGGAAGCTTTCTTT
18,TRBV5-1,TRBJ2-2,-,many,CASSLLPDRWGSTGELFF,TGCGCCAGCAGCTTGTTACCGGACAGATGGGGGTCCACCGGGGAGCTGTTTTTT
14,TRBV29-1,TRBJ2-5,TRBD2,many,CSIGGLAAGETQYF,TGCAGCATCGGGGGACTAGCCGCAGGGGAGACCCAGTACTTC
13,TRBV13,TRBJ2-1,TRBD2,many,CATHRGRANEQFF,TGTGCCACTCACCGCGGGAGGGCCAATGAGCAGTTCTTC
14,TRBV5-1,TRBJ2-7,-,many,CASSVGGLIYEQYF,TGCGCCAGCAGCGTGGGGGGTTTAATCTACGAGCAGTACTTC
17,TRBV12-3/TRBV12-4,TRBJ1-6,TRBD1,many,CASSSRTGRTYNSPLHF,TGTGCCAGCAGTTCCCGGACAGGCCGAACGTATAATTCACCCCTCCACTTT
14,TRBV7-9,TRBJ2-7,-,few,CASSTRGLWAEQYF,TGTGCCAGCAGCACCCGAGGGCTATGGGCCGAGCAGTACTTC
15,TRBV11-2,TRBJ1-5,TRBD1,-,CASSTADRVDQPQHF,TGTGCCAGCAGCACCGCCGACAGGGTGGACCAGCCCCAGCATTTT
14,TRBV29-1,TRBJ2-7,-,many,CSVVPTNGPYEQYF,TGCAGCGTTGTCCCTACCAACGGGCCCTACGAGCAGTACTTC
16,TRBV5-1,TRBJ2-3,-,many,CASSLAAATSTDTQYF,TGCGCCAGCAGCTTGGCTGCGGCCACTAGCACAGATACGCAGTATTTT
17,TRBV6-2/TRBV6-3,TRBJ2-1,-,many,CASRLGQRWSLYNEQFF,TGTGCCAGCAGGCTGGGGCAAAGGTGGTCCCTTTACAATGAGCAGTTCTTC
15,TRBV3-1,TRBJ2-1,TRBD2,many,CASSPREITYNEQFF,TGTGCCAGCAGCCCGCGGGAGATCACCTACAATGAGCAGTTCTTC
12,TRBV29-1,TRBJ2-2,-,many,CSVESQTGELFF,TGCAGCGTTGAATCCCAGACCGGGGAGCTGTTTTTT
12,TRBV21-1,TRBJ2-5,-,many,CASNRAGETQYF,TGTGCCAGCAATCGGGCCGGGGAGACCCAGTACTTC
14,TRBV20-1,TRBJ2-1,-,few,CSASGESSYNEQFF,TGCAGTGCTAGCGGGGAGAGCTCCTACAATGAGCAGTTCTTC
13,TRBV6-2/TRBV6-3,TRBJ1-1,-,many,CASGTWVDTEAFF,TGTGCCAGCGGAACCTGGGTTGACACTGAAGCTTTCTTT
13,TRBV5-1,TRBJ2-3,-,many,CASSLPHTDTQYF,TGCGCCAGCAGCCTACCCCACACAGATACGCAGTATTTT
13,TRBV7-2,TRBJ2-7,-,many,CASSLSGQYEQYF,TGTGCCAGCAGCTTATCCGGACAGTACGAGCAGTACTTC
14,TRBV19,TRBJ1-2,TRBD1,many,CASSPRTGYYGYTF,TGTGCCAGTAGTCCAAGGACAGGCTACTATGGCTACACCTTC
16,TRBV6-1,TRBJ2-3,-,few,CASSLRPGGRTDTQYF,TGTGCCAGCAGCCTCAGGCCAGGGGGGCGCACAGATACGCAGTATTTT
14,TRBV7-2,TRBJ2-2,-,many,CASSLDPIIGELFF,TGTGCCAGCAGCTTAGACCCTATAATCGGGGAGCTGTTTTTT
14,TRBV7-9,TRBJ2-1,-,many,CASRAGSLYNEQFF,TGTGCCAGCAGGGCAGGGTCCCTGTACAATGAGCAGTTCTTC
12,TRBV25-1,TRBJ2-7,-,many,CASLMRSYEQYF,TGTGCCAGCTTGATGAGGTCCTACGAGCAGTACTTC
11,TRBV7-2,TRBJ1-1,-,many,CASPGPRAFIF,TGTGCCAGCCCAGGTCCTAGGGCATTTATCTTT
16,TRBV4-3,TRBJ2-1,TRBD2,many,CASSQSPSGSGNEQFF,TGCGCCAGCAGCCAGAGCCCGAGCGGGAGTGGCAATGAGCAGTTCTTC
15,TRBV5-1,TRBJ2-5,TRBD2,many,CASSDSGTRWGTQYF,TGCGCCAGCAGCGATAGCGGGACCCGATGGGGGACCCAGTACTTC
16,TRBV30,TRBJ2-5,TRBD2,-,CASGGLADPRGETQYF,TGTGCCTCCGGTGGACTAGCGGACCCCCGAGGAGAGACCCAGTACTTC
13,TRBV9,TRBJ1-1,TRBD1,many,CASSPGQGREAFF,TGTGCCAGCAGCCCCGGACAGGGTCGGGAAGCTTTCTTT
16,TRBV6-5,TRBJ1-2,-,-,CASSYGEDPLSYGYTF,TGTGCCAGCAGTTACGGGGAGGACCCACTATCCTATGGCTACACCTTC
12,TRBV12-3/TRBV12-4,TRBJ2-7,-,many,CASSSTVYEQYF,TGTGCCAGCAGTTCGACAGTCTACGAGCAGTACTTC
14,TRBV19,TRBJ2-7,-,-,CASSRKTESYEQYF,TGTGCCAGTAGCCGAAAGACGGAGTCCTACGAGCAGTACTTC
14,TRBV27,TRBJ2-1,TRBD2,many,CASNLAGGSDEQFF,TGTGCCAGCAATCTAGCGGGGGGGAGCGATGAGCAGTTCTTC
16,TRBV7-2,TRBJ2-1,-,-,CASSLALNWIYNEQFF,TGTGCCAGCAGCTTAGCGCTAAATTGGATTTACAATGAGCAGTTCTTC
14,TRBV20-1,TRBJ1-1,-,-,CSARDRHGNTEAFF,TGCAGTGCTAGAGATCGCCACGGGAACACTGAAGCTTTCTTT
14,TRBV27,TRBJ2-7,-,many,CASSLAAVGGEQYF,TGTGCCAGCAGTTTAGCAGCCGTAGGGGGGGAGCAGTACTTC
15,TRBV20-1,TRBJ2-1,TRBD2,many,CSAASSGRPSNEQFF,TGCAGTGCCGCCAGCAGCGGGAGGCCGTCCAATGAGCAGTTCTTC
14,TRBV2,TRBJ2-5,TRBD2,many,CASSDASGSLTQYF,TGTGCCAGCAGTGACGCTAGCGGGAGTTTGACCCAGTACTTC
16,TRBV11-2,TRBJ2-3,TRBD2,many,CASSLVSGLVTDTQYF,TGTGCCAGCAGCTTAGTATCTGGACTAGTCACAGATACGCAGTATTTT
14,TRBV2,TRBJ1-1,TRBD1,few,CASRPGQGGTEAFF,TGTGCCAGCAGGCCGGGACAGGGAGGGACTGAAGCTTTCTTT
15,TRBV5-1,TRBJ2-7,TRBD2,many,CASSPVQRGEYEQYF,TGCGCCAGCAGTCCCGTGCAGCGGGGGGAATACGAGCAGTACTTC